The 32 T cell receptor beta chains below all came from one sample that was sequenced in a study of Ad26.COV2.S vaccination and SARS-CoV-2 variants. Sample treatment: around 19 received Ad26.COV2.S at low or high dose, single or two shots; several received placebo; per-sample allocation not given. Repertoires come from day 63 after the first vaccine or placebo injection. Profiled with immunoSEQ multiplex PCR; TCRdb holds only in-frame clones, not every one. Of about 350,000 clones listed, roughly 90% are singletons. This material consisted of peripheral blood, taken in a trial of Ad26.COV2.S vaccine versus placebo. All receptors come from a person between 18 and 59 years old who received the Ad26.COV2.S COVID-19 vaccine or a placebo.

J is TRBJ2-3 and V is TRBV7-8; 9 bases are shared with TRBD1. Trimming took 5 bases from V and 1 from J; bases not matched to a gene: 7. This CDR3 has 16 residues. Per the germline V gene, CDR1 is SGHVS and CDR2 is FQNEAQ. CDR3 amino acids: CASSKDRGGGTDTQYF. CDR3 nucleotide sequence: TGTGCCAGCAGCAAGGACAGGGGAGGCGGCACAGATACGCAGTATTTT.

This chain links TRBV4-1 with TRBJ1-4; D may be TRBD1 (6 bases). V was shortened by 1 base and J by 6 bases, with 15 bases between the two germline ends. This CDR3 is built from 16 residues. Germline V gene sequence: CDR1 MGHRA, CDR2 YSYEKL. The CDR3 coding sequence is TGCGCCAGCAGCCAAGCGGCGACAGGCGCCTATGAAAAACTGTTTTTT. Translating gives CASSQAATGAYEKLFF.

The V call is TRBV29-1, the J call TRBJ1-4; 7 nucleotides align to TRBD1. This CDR3 is built from 13 residues. The germline V gene has CDR1 SQVTM and CDR2 ANQGSEA. The V gene end was trimmed by 6 bases and the J gene end by 3 bases; junction bases not matched to a gene: 4. CDR3 residues: CSVVTGPNEKLFF. The CDR3 DNA follows: TGCAGCGTCGTGACAGGGCCTAATGAAAAACTGTTTTTT.

CDR3 bases: TGTGCCAGCAGGGGTACAAGCTATGGCTACACCTTC. It translates to CASRGTSYGYTF. The chain links TRBV2 to TRBJ1-2; the D is unclear. The length of the CDR3 is 12 residues. Germline CDR1 and CDR2: SNHLY and FYNNEI. With 6 bases removed from V and 4 bases from J, the gap between germline ends came to 9 bases. Combining the CDR3 with reference TRBV2 and TRBJ1-2 gives the whole variable domain EPEVTQTPSHQVTQMGQEVILRCVPISNHLYFYWYRQILGQKVEFLVSFYNNEISEKSEIFDDQFSVERPDGSNFTLKIRSTKLEDSAMYFCASRGTSYGYTFGSGTRLTVV.

V usage is TRBV3-1 (or the pseudogene TRBV3-2) and J usage is TRBJ1-2; TRBD1 matches at 7 bases. The CDR3 consists of 18 residues. In germline, CDR1 is LGHDT, CDR2 YNNKEL (reference sequence). The ends lost 3 bases at V and 2 bases at J; junction bases unmatched: 15. The CDR3 nucleotides are TGTGCCAGCAGCCAGGGGGACCGGGCCGGGACAGTAAACTATGGCTACACCTTC. Its protein is CASSQGDRAGTVNYGYTF.

The V gene is TRBV28, the J gene TRBJ1-2; 9 nucleotides align to TRBD1. V dropped 5 bases and J dropped 5; count of bases not matched to a gene: 9. Germline V gene data show CDR1 as MDHEN and CDR2 as SYDVKM. CDR3 length: 15 residues. For the CDR3, the DNA is TGTGCCAGCAGTCCCCCCGGACAGGGGAAATATGGCTACACCTTC. This sequence encodes CASSPPGQGKYGYTF.

The chain couples TRBV28 to TRBJ2-3, with 12 positions matching TRBD2. J lost 5 bases, V lost 6 bases, and 6 bases had no gene match. The CDR3 is 15 residues long. Per the germline V gene, CDR1 is MDHEN and CDR2 is SYDVKM. The CDR3 is CASSLAGGQRDTQYF. The CDR3 DNA is TGTGCCAGCAGCCTAGCGGGAGGGCAAAGAGATACGCAGTATTTT. Full variable domain (rest looked up from reference TRBV28 and TRBJ2-3): DVKVTQSSRYLVKRTGEKVFLECVQDMDHENMFWYRQDPGLGLRLIYFSYDVKMKEKGDIPEGYSVSREKKERFSLILESASTNQTSMYLCASSLAGGQRDTQYFGPGTRLTVL.

Comments on this clone: Other DNA sequences of this sample code for an identical CDR3. The chain joins TRBV2 to TRBJ1-2, with D hard to call. Germline CDR1 is SNHLY and CDR2 is FYNNEI. There are 12 residues in the CDR3. V lost 1 base, J lost 2 bases, and 2 bases lay in between. The chain's CDR3 is CASSEGNYGYTF. In nucleotides, the CDR3 is TGTGCCAGCAGTGAAGGAAACTATGGCTACACCTTC.

V usage is TRBV6-5 and J usage is TRBJ1-5; no clear D. The CDR3 extends over 14 amino acids. V was trimmed by 2 bases and J by 5 bases, leaving 10 bases between them. Germline-derived CDR1 and CDR2 are MNHEY and SVGAGI. CDR3 protein: CASSYEVSDQPQHF. The CDR3 region has the DNA TGTGCCAGCAGTTACGAGGTCTCGGATCAGCCCCAGCATTTT.

The rearrangement links TRBV7-3 to TRBJ1-6; possibly TRBD1 for D (5 bases). The germline CDR1 and CDR2 sequences are SGHTA and FQGTGA. This CDR3 is 14 amino acids long. Trimming took off 5 bases at V and 6 bases at J, with 11 bases between the two ends. CDR3 sequence: CASSRQSINSPLHF. In nucleotides, the CDR3 is TGTGCCAGCAGCCGACAGTCAATTAATTCACCCCTCCACTTT.

CDR3 in amino acids: CAITALGKPTDTQYF. For the CDR3, the DNA is TGTGCCATCACGGCCCTCGGAAAGCCCACAGATACGCAGTATTTT. The V gene is TRBV10-3, the J gene TRBJ2-3; no clear D gene. The CDR3 runs 15 residues. The germline V and J ends were trimmed by 7 bases and 2 bases, with 16 bases remaining between them. Germline values: CDR1 ENHRY, CDR2 SYGVKD.

This clone was counted a single time. Its ends do not fully match the called genes, so a read error is possible. The V call is TRBV4-1, the J call TRBJ2-2; 9 bases fit TRBD1. Looked up from germline, CDR1 is MGHRA and CDR2 is YSYEKL. CDR3 size: 15 residues. The CDR3 nucleotides read TGCGCCAGCAGCCGGGGACAGGGAAACATCGGGGAGCTGTTTTTT. Its protein is CASSRGQGNIGELFF.

This rearrangement joins TRBV13 to TRBJ1-1; D perhaps matches TRBD1 (5 bases). Per germline, CDR1 PRHDT and CDR2 FYEKMQ (reference sequence). Trimming left V 0 bases short and J 0 bases short, with 11 bases between. The CDR3 is 16 residues long. CDR3 amino acids: CASSLGRELMNTEAFF. The CDR3 bases are TGTGCCAGCAGCTTAGGCAGGGAACTAATGAACACTGAAGCTTTCTTT.

The chain recombines TRBV10-2 with TRBJ1-5, with 7 positions matching TRBD1. Germline CDR1 WSHSY, CDR2 SAAADI. J lost 1 base, V lost 3 bases, and 9 bases had no gene match. The CDR3 contains 17 residues. CDR3 sequence: CASSEEGAFLSNQPQHF. The CDR3 DNA reads TGCGCCAGCAGTGAAGAGGGGGCATTTTTGAGCAATCAGCCCCAGCATTTT.

This rearrangement joins TRBV7-9 to TRBJ2-3; weak D call: TRBD2 (6 bases). The CDR3 totals 17 residues. CDR1 and CDR2 (germline): SEHNR, FQNEAQ (reference sequence). The germline V and J ends were trimmed by 4 bases and 5 bases, with 22 bases remaining between them. CDR3 DNA: TGTGCCAGCAGCTCCGAGGGATGGGCCCGGGGAGGAGATACGCAGTATTTT. This gives the protein CASSSEGWARGGDTQYF.

This chain joins TRBV13 and TRBJ2-3; D may match TRBD1 or TRBD2 (5 bases each). CDR1 is PRHDT and CDR2 is FYEKMQ in the germline V gene (reference sequence). CDR3 length: 15 amino acids. Trimming took off 3 bases at V and 0 bases at J, with 10 bases between the two ends. The CDR3 nucleotides read TGTGCCAGCAGCTTGACAGCGGCTAGCACAGATACGCAGTATTTT. Translating it yields CASSLTAASTDTQYF.

The chain links TRBV15 to TRBJ1-6, with D unclear. Trimming removed 0 bases from V and 10 bases from J, with 10 bases in between. The CDR3 has 14 amino acids. Germline CDR1 is LNHNV and CDR2 is YYDKDF (reference sequence). The CDR3 DNA reads as TGTGCCACCAGCAGAGATAGGTCTGGGTCACCCCTCCACTTT. Its protein is CATSRDRSGSPLHF. The full variable domain, its missing parts supplied by reference TRBV15 and TRBJ1-6, is DAMVIQNPRYQVTQFGKPVTLSCSQTLNHNVMYWYQQKSSQAPKLLFHYYDKDFNNEADTPDNFQSRRPNTSFCFLDIRSPGLGDTAMYLCATSRDRSGSPLHFGNGTRLTVT.

This chain links TRBV11-2 with TRBJ2-1; D is unresolved. Germline V gene sequence: CDR1 SGHAT, CDR2 FQNNGV. There are 17 residues in the CDR3. The ends were cut back, 0 bases at V and 6 bases at J, with 18 bases in the middle. The CDR3 sequence is CASSLDVGRVLINEQFF. CDR3 sequence (DNA): TGTGCCAGCAGCTTAGACGTAGGTAGGGTACTGATCAATGAGCAGTTCTTC.

The chain carries TRBV7-6 and TRBJ2-3; no reliable D call. This CDR3 region has 13 residues. The ends were cut back, 8 bases at V and 0 bases at J, with 9 bases in the middle. Looked up from germline, CDR1 is SGHVS and CDR2 is FNYEAQ. CDR3 DNA sequence: TGTGCCAGCCGGAGTTCTAGCACAGATACGCAGTATTTT. It specifies CASRSSSTDTQYF. Full variable domain (rest looked up from reference TRBV7-6 and TRBJ2-3): GAGVSQSPRYKVTKRGQDVALRCDPISGHVSLYWYRQALGQGPEFLTYFNYEAQQDKSGLPNDRFSAERPEGSISTLTIQRTEQRDSAMYRCASRSSSTDTQYFGPGTRLTVL.

The gene calls are TRBV28 and TRBJ2-1; D tentatively reads TRBD1 or TRBD2 (6 bases each). This CDR3 contains 15 residues. The V end lost 3 bases, the J end lost 4 bases, and 13 bases lay between the germline ends. Germline assignment: CDR1 MDHEN and CDR2 SYDVKM. The CDR3 reads CASSFGGQKYNEQFF. The CDR3 region has the DNA TGTGCCAGCAGTTTTGGGGGGCAAAAATACAATGAGCAGTTCTTC.

V gene TRBV7-9 combines with J gene TRBJ2-4; unclear D gene. The germline V gene has CDR1 SEHNR and CDR2 FQNEAQ (reference sequence). V was trimmed by 5 bases and J by 5 bases, leaving 10 bases between them. This CDR3 comprises 13 residues. CDR3 sequence: CASSPSGENIQYF. CDR3 DNA: TGTGCCAGCAGCCCATCAGGAGAAAACATTCAGTACTTC.

This clone has only a few counts. This chain connects TRBV9 to TRBJ2-3; tentative D call: TRBD1 (6 bases). The V end was cut by 3 bases, the J end by 5 bases, with 13 bases between. This CDR3 is 14 amino acids long. Per germline, CDR1 SGDLS and CDR2 YYNGEE. CDR3 DNA: TGTGCCAGCAGCGCACCTACAGGGAAAGATACGCAGTATTTT. Protein: CASSAPTGKDTQYF.

This clone showed up just a few times. The genes are TRBV10-3 and TRBJ1-6; 8 bases are shared with TRBD1. With 6 bases clipped from V and 9 bases from J, the junction kept 7 bases outside the gene matches. This CDR3 spans 14 amino acids. Germline V gene lookup returns CDR1 ENHRY and CDR2 SYGVKD. The CDR3 nucleotides read TGTGCCATCAGCCCTACAGGGGGTGGTTCACCCCTCCACTTT. It is translated as CAISPTGGGSPLHF.

This chain connects TRBV28 to TRBJ2-7; unclear D gene. Deletions cut 6 bases from V and 4 bases from J, with 10 bases between. This CDR3 is built from 12 residues. Germline CDR1 reads MDHEN; CDR2 reads SYDVKM. CDR3 sequence reads: CASSRVGYEQYF. CDR3 DNA sequence: TGTGCCAGCAGCCGCGTCGGGTACGAGCAGTACTTC.

The V call is TRBV6-6, the J call TRBJ2-3; no reliable D call. CDR3 length: 16 amino acids. In germline, CDR1 is MNHNY, CDR2 SVGAGI (reference sequence). V shed 0 bases and J shed 3 bases, with 13 bases lying between them. The CDR3 sequence: CASSYSPKKQTDTQYF. In DNA form, the CDR3 reads TGTGCCAGCAGTTACTCCCCGAAGAAGCAGACAGATACGCAGTATTTT.

The chain carries TRBV30 and TRBJ2-7; D remains unclear. Germline V gene sequence: CDR1 GTSNPN, CDR2 SVGIG (reference sequence). The CDR3 totals 16 residues. V gave up 3 bases and J gave up 0 bases, with 18 bases separating them. The CDR3 region is CAWSDPRRRSSYEQYF. Written as DNA, the CDR3 is TGTGCCTGGAGCGACCCTCGCCGAAGGAGCTCCTACGAGCAGTACTTC.

This rearrangement joins TRBV6-5 to TRBJ1-1, with D perhaps TRBD1 (5 bases). Trimming took off 6 bases at V and 1 base at J, with 12 bases between the two ends. The germline V gene has CDR1 MNHEY and CDR2 SVGAGI. The CDR3 extends over 14 amino acids. The CDR3 loop reads CASRTGGWNTEAFF. The CDR3 DNA reads TGTGCCAGCAGGACGGGGGGGTGGAACACTGAAGCTTTCTTT.

The gene calls are TRBV19 and TRBJ2-2, with 7 bases matching TRBD1. This CDR3 spans 19 amino acids. Germline CDR1 and CDR2: LNHDA and SQIVND (reference sequence). Germline trimming cut 3 bases from V and 0 bases from J; bases unmatched to any gene: 13. CDR3 nucleotides: TGTGCCAGTAGTATTCTGACTTGGGACAGCAATCCGAACACCGGGGAGCTGTTTTTT. Amino acid sequence: CASSILTWDSNPNTGELFF.

The genes are TRBV18 and TRBJ1-1; D is ambiguous. This CDR3 spans 13 amino acids. V gave up 6 bases and J gave up 5 bases, with 13 bases separating them. In germline, CDR1 is KGHSH, CDR2 LQKENI. The CDR3 reads CASSPIKGTEAFF. The CDR3 nucleotides are TGTGCCAGCTCCCCCATAAAAGGGACTGAAGCTTTCTTT.

Here the CDR3 reads CASSLFTNTGELFF. The DNA for the CDR3 is TGTGCCAGCAGCCTCTTTACGAACACCGGGGAGCTGTTTTTT. The J gene is TRBJ2-2, the V gene TRBV7-6; D is ambiguous. This CDR3 is built from 14 residues. V lost 5 bases, J lost 0 bases, and 7 bases lay in between. Per germline, CDR1 SGHVS and CDR2 FNYEAQ.

The chain recombines TRBV3-1 (or the pseudogene TRBV3-2) with TRBJ2-1; D assignment may be TRBD1 or TRBD2 (7 bases each). The germline V gene encodes CDR1 LGHDT and CDR2 YNNKEL (reference sequence). The CDR3 loop spans 18 amino acids. The germline V and J ends were trimmed by 4 bases and 6 bases, with 25 bases remaining between them. This chain's CDR3 is CASSLIRGGQGKVNEQFF. As DNA, the CDR3 is TGTGCCAGCAGCCTCATCAGGGGGGGTCAGGGGAAGGTCAATGAGCAGTTCTTC.

The V and J genes are TRBV6-1 and TRBJ1-2; tentative D call: TRBD1 (5 bases). The germline V gene encodes CDR1 MNHNS and CDR2 SASEGT. The CDR3 has 14 amino acids. The V and J ends lost 2 bases and 6 bases respectively, with 13 bases between them. The CDR3 spells CASSELGRVDGYTF. Here the CDR3 DNA reads TGTGCCAGCAGTGAACTGGGCAGGGTGGATGGCTACACCTTC.